The TCR beta chain described here comes from a study of T cells in Graves' hyperthyroidism and ophthalmopathy. V lost 0 bases and J 5 bases, leaving 13 bases between the germline ends. Per germline, CDR1 MNHEY and CDR2 SVGAGI. This CDR3 contains 15 residues. This clonotype was seen repeatedly, ten times or more. RNA transcripts gave rise to amplified TCR beta CDR3 regions. Researchers ran a first-round RT-PCR on the TCR CDR3 using the HTBI primer set. TCRdb reanalysed the multiplex PCR reads using MiXCR and keeps one entry per CDR3 protein. The repertoire consists of around 340,000 distinct CDR3 sequences, with about 18% occurring once and the leading ten covering around 50%.

The receptor was derived from a woman between 45 and 60 years old with Graves' hyperthyroidism. The V call is TRBV6-5, the J call TRBJ2-5, with D perhaps TRBD1 or TRBD2 (6 bases each). What was sequenced was blood. The CDR3 protein is CASSYSQGGRETQYF. The DNA for the CDR3 is TGTGCCAGCAGTTACTCACAGGGAGGAAGGGAGACCCAGTACTTC.